This TCR beta chain appears in the sequencing data of a study of blood T cell repertoires in COVID-19. About the research overall: PBMCs, B-cell-depleted T cells, or T cells were the source of the cDNA or gDNA that made up the material.

TCRdb's table, derived via immunoSEQ multiplex PCR, lists solely in-frame clones and lacks some. The repertoire has approximately 170,000 clones, approximately 82% of them found once; the top ten carry approximately 13%. Germline V gene sequence: CDR1 SQVTM, CDR2 ANQGSEA. Trimming took off 4 bases at V and 2 bases at J, with 16 bases between the two ends. The CDR3 length is 15 residues. The origin of this receptor is a man aged 65-85 years who had recovered from COVID-19. V is TRBV29-1 and J is TRBJ2-3; TRBD1 is a possible D gene (6 bases). The specimen was peripheral blood. CDR3 coding DNA: TGCAGCGTTGGGTATTTAGGACAGAACACAGATACGCAGTATTTT. Amino acid sequence: CSVGYLGQNTDTQYF.